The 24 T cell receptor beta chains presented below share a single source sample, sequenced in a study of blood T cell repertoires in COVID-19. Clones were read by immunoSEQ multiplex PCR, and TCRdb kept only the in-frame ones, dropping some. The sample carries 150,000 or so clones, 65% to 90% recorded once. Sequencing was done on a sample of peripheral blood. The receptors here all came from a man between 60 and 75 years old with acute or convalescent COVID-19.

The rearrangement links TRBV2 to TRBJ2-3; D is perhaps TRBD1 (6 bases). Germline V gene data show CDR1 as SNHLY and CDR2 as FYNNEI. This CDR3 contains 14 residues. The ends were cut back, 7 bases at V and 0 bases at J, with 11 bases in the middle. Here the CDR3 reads CASIWTVSTDTQYF. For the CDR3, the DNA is TGTGCCAGCATATGGACAGTTAGCACAGATACGCAGTATTTT.

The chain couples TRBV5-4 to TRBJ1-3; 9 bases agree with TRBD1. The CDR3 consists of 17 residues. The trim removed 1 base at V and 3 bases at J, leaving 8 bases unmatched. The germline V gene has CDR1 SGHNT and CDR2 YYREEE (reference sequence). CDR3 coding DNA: TGTGCCAGCAGCTTGAACAACAGGGGGCTAGGTGGAAACACCATATATTTT. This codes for CASSLNNRGLGGNTIYF.

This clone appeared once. CDR3 sequence: CASSSADRGDSPLHF. The CDR3 DNA reads TGTGCCAGCAGCTCCGCGGACAGGGGCGATTCACCCCTCCACTTT. The genes are TRBV5-4 and TRBJ1-6; 9 positions match TRBD1. CDR3 length equals 15 residues. Germline-derived CDR1 and CDR2 are SGHNT and YYREEE (reference sequence). The V gene end was trimmed by 3 bases and the J gene end by 8 bases; junction bases not matched to a gene: 6.

The CDR3: CASSPGQGYTEAFF. DNA of the CDR3: TGTGCCAGCAGCCCCGGACAGGGATACACTGAAGCTTTCTTT. The rearrangement uses TRBV11-2 and TRBJ1-1; TRBD1 agrees at 8 bases. CDR1 SGHAT and CDR2 FQNNGV come from the germline V gene. V was clipped by 5 bases and J by 3 bases; unmatched bases: 5. The CDR3 extends over 14 amino acids.

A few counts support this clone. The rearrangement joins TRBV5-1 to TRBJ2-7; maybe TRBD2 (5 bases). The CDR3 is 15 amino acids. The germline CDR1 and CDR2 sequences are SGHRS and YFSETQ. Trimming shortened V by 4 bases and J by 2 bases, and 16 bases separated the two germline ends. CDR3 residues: CASSLWTGIPYEQYF. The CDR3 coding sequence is TGCGCCAGCAGCCTATGGACTGGGATACCCTACGAGCAGTACTTC.

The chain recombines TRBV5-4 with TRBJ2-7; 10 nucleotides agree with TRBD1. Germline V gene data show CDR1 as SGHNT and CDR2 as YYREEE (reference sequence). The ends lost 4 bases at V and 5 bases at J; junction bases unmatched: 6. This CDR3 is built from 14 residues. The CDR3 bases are TGTGCCAGCAGCGCGCGGGACAGGGGACACGAGCAGTACTTC. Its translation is CASSARDRGHEQYF.

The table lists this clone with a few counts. CDR3 in DNA: TGCGCCAGCAGCCAAGGGCGCGGGAGCGCGGAGTACGAGCAGTACTTC. This codes for CASSQGRGSAEYEQYF. The rearrangement links TRBV4-1 to TRBJ2-7; the match to TRBD2 covers 7 bases. The V gene end was trimmed by 1 base and the J gene end by 4 bases; junction bases not matched to a gene: 10. This CDR3 spans 16 amino acids. Germline V gene lookup returns CDR1 MGHRA and CDR2 YSYEKL.

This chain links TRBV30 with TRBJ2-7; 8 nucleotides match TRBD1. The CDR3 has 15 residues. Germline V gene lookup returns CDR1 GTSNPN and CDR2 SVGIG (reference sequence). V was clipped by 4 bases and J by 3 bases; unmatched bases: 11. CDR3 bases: TGTGCCTGGACCAAAAAAGGACAGGGAAACTACGAGCAGTACTTC. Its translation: CAWTKKGQGNYEQYF.

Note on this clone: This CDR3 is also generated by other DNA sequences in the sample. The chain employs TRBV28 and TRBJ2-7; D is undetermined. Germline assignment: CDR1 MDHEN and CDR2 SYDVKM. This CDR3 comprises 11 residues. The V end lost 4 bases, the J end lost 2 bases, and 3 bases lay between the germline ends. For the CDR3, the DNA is TGTGCCAGCAGTTCTCCCTACGAGCAGTACTTC. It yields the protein CASSSPYEQYF. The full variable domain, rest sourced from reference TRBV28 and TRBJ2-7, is DVKVTQSSRYLVKRTGEKVFLECVQDMDHENMFWYRQDPGLGLRLIYFSYDVKMKEKGDIPEGYSVSREKKERFSLILESASTNQTSMYLCASSSPYEQYFGPGTRLTVT.

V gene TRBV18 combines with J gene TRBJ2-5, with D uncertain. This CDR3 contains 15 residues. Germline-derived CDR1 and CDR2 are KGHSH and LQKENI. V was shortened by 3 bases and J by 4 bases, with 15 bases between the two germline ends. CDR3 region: CASSPPSGRLETQYF. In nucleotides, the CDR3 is TGTGCCAGCTCACCCCCCAGTGGCAGGTTAGAGACCCAGTACTTC.

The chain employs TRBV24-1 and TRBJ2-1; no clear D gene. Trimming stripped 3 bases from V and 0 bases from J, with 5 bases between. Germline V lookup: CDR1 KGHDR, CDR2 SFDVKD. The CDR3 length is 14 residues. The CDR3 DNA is TGTGCCACCAGTGATCGTTACTCCTACAATGAGCAGTTCTTC. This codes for CATSDRYSYNEQFF.

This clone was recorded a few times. CDR3 DNA: TGTGCCAGCAGACCGTCACTAGCGGCCGGGGAGCTGTTTTTT. Amino acid sequence: CASRPSLAAGELFF. The chain links TRBV7-7 to TRBJ2-2; 8 nucleotides agree with TRBD2. V dropped 6 bases and J dropped 6; count of bases not matched to a gene: 6. The CDR3 loop spans 14 amino acids. The V gene's germline CDR1 is SSHAT and CDR2 FNYEAQ (reference sequence).

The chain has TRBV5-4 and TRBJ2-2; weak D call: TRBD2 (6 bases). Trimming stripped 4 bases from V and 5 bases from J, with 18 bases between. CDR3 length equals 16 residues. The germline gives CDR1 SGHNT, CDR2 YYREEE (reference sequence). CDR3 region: CASSPTLGRETGELFF. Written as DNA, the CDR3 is TGTGCCAGCAGCCCAACACTAGGACGGGAGACCGGGGAGCTGTTTTTT.

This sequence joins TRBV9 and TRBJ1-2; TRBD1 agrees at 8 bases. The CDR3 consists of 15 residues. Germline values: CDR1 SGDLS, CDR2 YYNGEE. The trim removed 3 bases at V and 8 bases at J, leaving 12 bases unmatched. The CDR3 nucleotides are TGTGCCAGCAGCGCCCCGGACAGGGAGCGGGCAGGCTACACCTTC. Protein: CASSAPDRERAGYTF.

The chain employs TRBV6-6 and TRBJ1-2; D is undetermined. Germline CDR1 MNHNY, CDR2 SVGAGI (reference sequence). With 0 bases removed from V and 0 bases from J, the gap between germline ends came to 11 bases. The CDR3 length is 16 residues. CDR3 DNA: TGTGCCAGCAGTTACTCCCCGGGGAGTACTAACTATGGCTACACCTTC. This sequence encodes CASSYSPGSTNYGYTF.

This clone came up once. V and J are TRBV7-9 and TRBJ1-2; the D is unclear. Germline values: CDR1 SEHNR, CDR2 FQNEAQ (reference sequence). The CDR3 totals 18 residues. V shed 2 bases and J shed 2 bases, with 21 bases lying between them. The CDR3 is CASSLPPNENYPNYGYTF. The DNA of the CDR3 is TGTGCCAGCAGCTTACCCCCTAATGAGAACTACCCAAACTATGGCTACACCTTC.

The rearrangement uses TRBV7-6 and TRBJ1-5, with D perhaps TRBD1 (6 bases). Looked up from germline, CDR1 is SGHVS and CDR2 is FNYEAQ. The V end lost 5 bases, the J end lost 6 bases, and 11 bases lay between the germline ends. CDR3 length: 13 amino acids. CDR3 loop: CASSQGFGQPQHF. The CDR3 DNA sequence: TGTGCCAGCAGCCAGGGGTTTGGTCAGCCCCAGCATTTT.

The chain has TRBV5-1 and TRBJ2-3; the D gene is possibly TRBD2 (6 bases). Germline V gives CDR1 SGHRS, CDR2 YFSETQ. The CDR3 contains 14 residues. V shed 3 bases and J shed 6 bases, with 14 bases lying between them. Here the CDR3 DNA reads TGCGCCAGCAGCTGGACCAGTCGGGGGGATACGCAGTATTTT. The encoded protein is CASSWTSRGDTQYF.

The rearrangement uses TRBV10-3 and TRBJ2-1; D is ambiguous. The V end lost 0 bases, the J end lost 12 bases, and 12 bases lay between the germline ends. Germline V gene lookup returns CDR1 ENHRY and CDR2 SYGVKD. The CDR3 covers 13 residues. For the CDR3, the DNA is TGTGCCATCAGTGAGTCAGAGCGATTGGGGCAGTTCTTC. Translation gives CAISESERLGQFF.

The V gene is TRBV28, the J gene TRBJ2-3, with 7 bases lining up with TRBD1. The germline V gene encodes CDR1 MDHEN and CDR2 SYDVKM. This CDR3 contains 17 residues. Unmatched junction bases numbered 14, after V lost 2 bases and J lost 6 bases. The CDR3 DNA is TGTGCCAGCAGTTTACTCAGGGGGTCCGGACAGTTCGATACGCAGTATTTT. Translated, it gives CASSLLRGSGQFDTQYF.

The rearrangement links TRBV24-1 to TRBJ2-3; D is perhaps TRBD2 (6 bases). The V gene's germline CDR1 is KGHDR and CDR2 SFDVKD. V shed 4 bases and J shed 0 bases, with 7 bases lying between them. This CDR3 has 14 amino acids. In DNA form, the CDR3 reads TGTGCCACCAGTGACGGGACTAGCACAGATACGCAGTATTTT. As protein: CATSDGTSTDTQYF.

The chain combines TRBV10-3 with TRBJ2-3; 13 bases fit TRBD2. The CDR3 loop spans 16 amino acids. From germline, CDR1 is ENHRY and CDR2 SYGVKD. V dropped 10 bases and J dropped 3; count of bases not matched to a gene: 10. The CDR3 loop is CATGKGLAGLTDTQYF. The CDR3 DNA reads TGTGCCACCGGCAAGGGACTAGCGGGACTAACAGATACGCAGTATTTT.

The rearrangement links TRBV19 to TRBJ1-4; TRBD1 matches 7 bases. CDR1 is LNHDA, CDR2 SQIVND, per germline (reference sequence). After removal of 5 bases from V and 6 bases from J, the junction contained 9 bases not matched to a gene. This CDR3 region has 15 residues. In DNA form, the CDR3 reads TGTGCCAGTAGTCTAATCGGGACAGTTGATGAAAAACTGTTTTTT. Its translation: CASSLIGTVDEKLFF.

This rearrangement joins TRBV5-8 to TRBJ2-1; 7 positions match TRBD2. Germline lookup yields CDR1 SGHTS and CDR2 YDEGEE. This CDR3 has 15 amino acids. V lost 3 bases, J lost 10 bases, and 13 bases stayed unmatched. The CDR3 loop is CASSYNGAAGREQFF. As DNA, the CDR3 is TGTGCCAGCAGCTATAACGGGGCAGCGGGAAGAGAGCAGTTCTTC.